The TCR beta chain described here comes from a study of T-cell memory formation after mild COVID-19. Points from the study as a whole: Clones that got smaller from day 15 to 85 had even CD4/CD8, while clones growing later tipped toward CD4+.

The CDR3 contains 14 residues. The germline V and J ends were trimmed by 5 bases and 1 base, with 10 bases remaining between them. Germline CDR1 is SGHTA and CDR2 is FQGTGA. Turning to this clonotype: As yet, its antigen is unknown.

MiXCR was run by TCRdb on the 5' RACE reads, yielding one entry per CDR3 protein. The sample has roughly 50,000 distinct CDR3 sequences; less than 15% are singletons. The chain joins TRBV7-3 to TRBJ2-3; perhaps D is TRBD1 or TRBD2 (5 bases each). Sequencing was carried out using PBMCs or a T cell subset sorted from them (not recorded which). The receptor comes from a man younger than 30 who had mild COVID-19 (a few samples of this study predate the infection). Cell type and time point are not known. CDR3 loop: CASSPGRGTDTQYF. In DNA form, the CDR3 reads TGTGCCAGCAGCCCGGGACGGGGCACAGATACGCAGTATTTT.